The 30 T cell receptor beta chains reported below all come from one sample, sequenced in a study of blood T cells in healthy people across ages. A second roughly 6 to 11 cycle PCR used barcoded and J-beta primers. Each CDR3 protein gets one entry after TCRdb re-called the 5' RACE reads with MiXCR. The data show 1.6 million or so distinct CDR3 sequences, with almost 35% seen just once and approximately 10% held by the top ten. The sequenced sample was blood. The receptor set was obtained from a woman under 40 in good health.

The J gene is TRBJ2-2, the V gene TRBV7-9, with D uncertain. V lost 4 bases, J lost 5 bases, and 8 bases lay in between. The germline CDR1 and CDR2 sequences are SEHNR and FQNEAQ (reference sequence). CDR3 length: 13 amino acids. The CDR3: CASSYTETGELFF. In DNA form, the CDR3 reads TGTGCCAGCAGCTATACAGAGACCGGGGAGCTGTTTTTT.

This clonotype was seen once. An end of the junction does not agree with germline; a read error may underlie this. V gene TRBV20-1 combines with J gene TRBJ2-1; the D is unclear. The V gene's germline CDR1 is DFQATT and CDR2 SNEGSKA (reference sequence). The length of the CDR3 is 15 residues. The CDR3 loop reads CSASSGDNLGNGQFF. The CDR3 nucleotides are TGCAGTGCTAGCTCCGGCGATAATCTGGGGAATGGGCAGTTCTTC.

This clonotype has only a few counts. It may be a read error: a sequence one base away is much more abundant. The V and J genes are TRBV11-2 and TRBJ2-3, with D unclear. This CDR3 has 12 amino acids. The germline gives CDR1 SGHAT, CDR2 FQNNGV. Between the trimmed V and J ends, which lost 4 bases and 6 bases, there was a span of 8 bases. As DNA, the CDR3 is TGTGCCAGCAGCTCCCACGGGGATACGCAGTATTTT. This encodes CASSSHGDTQYF.

CDR3 loop: CASSRGRDETQYF. The CDR3 DNA sequence: TGTGCCAGCAGTCGCGGGAGGGACGAGACCCAGTACTTC. The chain is built from TRBV7-2 and TRBJ2-5; 9 bases are shared with TRBD2. V lost 6 bases to trimming and J lost 5 bases; unmatched junction nucleotides: 4. This CDR3 contains 13 residues. Germline V gives CDR1 SGHTA, CDR2 FQGNSA. Full variable domain (remainder filled in from reference TRBV7-2 and TRBJ2-5): GAGVSQSPSNKVTEKGKDVELRCDPISGHTALYWYRQSLGQGLEFLIYFQGNSAPDKSGLPSDRFSAERTGGSVSTLTIQRTQQEDSAVYLCASSRGRDETQYFGPGTRLLVL.

V and J are TRBV9 and TRBJ1-2; the match to TRBD1 covers 9 bases. The length of the CDR3 is 15 residues. CDR1 and CDR2 (germline): SGDLS, YYNGEE. J lost 4 bases, V lost 0 bases, and 4 bases had no gene match. CDR3 sequence: CASSVDGQGPYGYTF. CDR3 DNA: TGTGCCAGCAGCGTAGACGGACAGGGGCCCTATGGCTACACCTTC.

This clonotype was counted between two and nine times. The V and J genes are TRBV7-3 and TRBJ2-3, with a possible D match to TRBD2 (6 bases). V was clipped by 5 bases and J by 5 bases, with 14 bases between them. Germline CDR1 and CDR2: SGHTA and FQGTGA. The CDR3 loop spans 14 amino acids. This CDR3 is CASSKGLHVDTQYF. The CDR3 DNA sequence: TGTGCCAGCAGCAAGGGACTCCACGTAGATACGCAGTATTTT.

The rearrangement joins TRBV9 to TRBJ2-1; D is possibly TRBD1 (6 bases). V lost 2 bases to trimming and J lost 9 bases, with 15 bases between them. Germline CDR1 is SGDLS and CDR2 is YYNGEE. This CDR3 comprises 14 residues. CDR3 residues: CASSVGHRDGEQFF. Here the CDR3 DNA reads TGTGCCAGCAGCGTCGGCCACAGGGATGGTGAGCAGTTCTTC.

The rearrangement links TRBV27 to TRBJ2-1, with TRBD2 matching 7 bases. CDR1 MNHEY and CDR2 SMNVEV come from the germline V gene (reference sequence). J was trimmed by 6 bases and V by 2 bases; bases with no gene match: 7. This CDR3 region has 15 residues. CDR3: CASSLGWEGINEQFF. CDR3 nucleotide sequence: TGTGCCAGCAGTTTAGGGTGGGAGGGCATCAATGAGCAGTTCTTC.

This CDR3 is CASSWERGAYEQYF. CDR3 in DNA: TGTGCCAGCAGTTGGGAACGGGGCGCCTACGAGCAGTACTTC. V usage is TRBV28 and J usage is TRBJ2-7; either TRBD1 or TRBD2 may supply D (5 bases each). The germline V gene has CDR1 MDHEN and CDR2 SYDVKM. The CDR3 spans 14 residues. The V end lost 4 bases, the J end lost 2 bases, and 12 bases lay between the germline ends. Based on the CDR3 plus reference TRBV28 and TRBJ2-7, the full variable domain is DVKVTQSSRYLVKRTGEKVFLECVQDMDHENMFWYRQDPGLGLRLIYFSYDVKMKEKGDIPEGYSVSREKKERFSLILESASTNQTSMYLCASSWERGAYEQYFGPGTRLTVT.

This clonotype was found once. The chain uses TRBV4-2 and TRBJ2-1; D is perhaps TRBD1 (6 bases). The CDR3 is 13 residues long. CDR1 and CDR2 (germline): LGHNA, YNFKEQ. V was clipped by 0 bases and J by 9 bases, with 9 bases between them. The CDR3 region has the DNA TGTGCCAGCAGCCAAGAGGGGGCGGGTGAGCAGTTCTTC. Encoded protein: CASSQEGAGEQFF.

Only a few counts were recorded for this clonotype. The rearrangement uses TRBV9 and TRBJ2-5; 9 bases are shared with TRBD1. The germline V gene has CDR1 SGDLS and CDR2 YYNGEE. The CDR3 loop spans 16 amino acids. V was pared by 4 bases and J by 4 bases, with 11 bases of the junction left unmatched. CDR3 sequence reads: CASSRSGTGIIETQYF. The CDR3 DNA follows: TGTGCCAGCAGCAGATCCGGGACAGGGATTATAGAGACCCAGTACTTC. Full variable domain (rest looked up from reference TRBV9 and TRBJ2-5): DSGVTQTPKHLITATGQRVTLRCSPRSGDLSVYWYQQSLDQGLQFLIQYYNGEERAKGNILERFSAQQFPDLHSELNLSSLELGDSALYFCASSRSGTGIIETQYFGPGTRLLVL.

V and J are TRBV5-1 and TRBJ2-2, with 10 bases lining up with TRBD2. The CDR3 is 16 residues long. J gave up 6 bases and V 7 bases, and 12 bases lay outside the gene matches. Germline assignment: CDR1 SGHRS and CDR2 YFSETQ. In DNA form, the CDR3 reads TGCGCCAGCGGACCCGGACTAGCGGTTTTTCCCGGGGAGCTGTTTTTT. Translated: CASGPGLAVFPGELFF.

There are a few counts of this clonotype. The rearrangement uses TRBV12-3 or TRBV12-4 and TRBJ2-7; the match to TRBD1 covers 8 bases. The CDR3 spans 14 residues. With 7 bases clipped from V and 2 bases from J, the junction kept 7 bases outside the gene matches. Here the CDR3 reads CASIPATGAYEQYF. As DNA, the CDR3 is TGTGCCAGCATCCCTGCGACAGGGGCCTACGAGCAGTACTTC.

CDR3 protein: CASSAGPDPVYEQYF. DNA for the CDR3: TGTGCCAGCAGCGCGGGACCCGATCCGGTTTACGAGCAGTACTTC. The chain carries TRBV9 and TRBJ2-7; D is possibly TRBD1 or TRBD2 (5 bases each). The germline gives CDR1 SGDLS, CDR2 YYNGEE. CDR3 length: 15 amino acids. V lost 3 bases to trimming and J lost 4 bases, with 17 bases between them.

The genes are TRBV7-6 and TRBJ2-5; possible D gene TRBD1, 5 bases. Germline CDR1 is SGHVS and CDR2 is FNYEAQ. This CDR3 is 16 amino acids long. V lost 5 bases and J lost 5, with 21 bases in between. Here the CDR3 reads CASSPSWGSLGETQYF. The CDR3 coding sequence is TGTGCCAGCAGCCCGTCTTGGGGCAGCCTCGGGGAGACCCAGTACTTC.

This clonotype came up a few times. This chain joins TRBV11-2 and TRBJ2-7; D ambiguous. Between the trimmed V and J ends, which lost 6 bases and 0 bases, there was a span of 9 bases. This CDR3 comprises 13 residues. Germline V gene data show CDR1 as SGHAT and CDR2 as FQNNGV. The DNA of the CDR3 is TGTGCCAGCAGAACGAGCACCTCCTACGAGCAGTACTTC. Translation: CASRTSTSYEQYF.

This clonotype was seen a few times. This chain joins TRBV6-5 and TRBJ2-2; D may correspond to TRBD1 or TRBD2 (5 bases each). This CDR3 is built from 14 residues. CDR1 MNHEY and CDR2 SVGAGI come from the germline V gene. Trimming took 2 bases from V and 6 from J, leaving 10 bases between them. The CDR3 nucleotides read TGTGCCAGCAGTTACGCAGGGAGCCCCGGGGAGCTGTTTTTT. It encodes CASSYAGSPGELFF.

The chain joins TRBV20-1 to TRBJ2-5; 9 nucleotides agree with TRBD2. CDR1 and CDR2 (germline): DFQATT, SNEGSKA (reference sequence). The J segment lost 5 bases and the V segment lost 6 bases, leaving 13 bases of the junction unmatched. This CDR3 is built from 15 residues. The CDR3 loop reads CSARGALAGRETQYF. The CDR3 DNA sequence: TGCAGTGCCAGGGGGGCCCTAGCGGGAAGGGAGACCCAGTACTTC.

Comment on this clonotype: The junction does not match germline at one end; this may be a read error. The chain joins TRBV7-3 to TRBJ2-1; 9 bases match TRBD2. The CDR3 is 17 amino acids. Germline V gene lookup returns CDR1 SGHTA and CDR2 FQGTGA. In DNA, the CDR3 is TGTGCCAGCAGCTTAATTGTTGGACTAGCGTTCGACAATGTGCAGTTCTTC. It translates to CASSLIVGLAFDNVQFF.

This clonotype was seen just once. The genes are TRBV27 and TRBJ1-2; D is ambiguous. Germline V gene sequence: CDR1 MNHEY, CDR2 SMNVEV (reference sequence). The CDR3 is made up of 15 amino acids. Trimming took off 6 bases at V and 3 bases at J, with 17 bases between the two ends. CDR3 region: CASRIREGADYGYTF. The CDR3 bases are TGTGCCAGCAGAATTCGGGAGGGAGCTGACTATGGCTACACCTTC.

J is TRBJ2-7 and V is TRBV4-1; the D is unclear. Germline V gene sequence: CDR1 MGHRA, CDR2 YSYEKL. The CDR3 spans 13 residues. V was shortened by 0 bases and J by 5 bases, with 8 bases between the two germline ends. DNA of the CDR3: TGCGCCAGCAGCCAAGACTCTAGTAACGAGCAGTACTTC. Translated, it gives CASSQDSSNEQYF.

Only a few counts were recorded for this clonotype. This sequence joins TRBV7-8 and TRBJ2-5; D not certain. The germline V gene encodes CDR1 SGHVS and CDR2 FQNEAQ. Trimming left V 6 bases short and J 5 bases short, with 10 bases between. There are 12 residues in the CDR3. The CDR3 is CASSRTVETQYF. The CDR3 region has the DNA TGTGCCAGCAGTCGTACCGTGGAGACCCAGTACTTC.

This clonotype showed up many times. The CDR3 here is CASSLTGLAYEQYF. The CDR3 bases are TGTGCCAGCAGCTTAACGGGACTAGCCTACGAGCAGTACTTC. This sequence joins TRBV7-3 and TRBJ2-7, with 8 positions matching TRBD2. CDR1 and CDR2 from the germline V gene are SGHTA and FQGTGA. After removal of 0 bases from V and 2 bases from J, the junction contained 0 bases not matched to a gene. The CDR3 extends over 14 amino acids.

This clonotype was found once. V and J are TRBV5-1 and TRBJ1-4, with TRBD1 matching 8 bases. The germline V gene encodes CDR1 SGHRS and CDR2 YFSETQ. This CDR3 comprises 15 residues. The V segment lost 0 bases and the J segment 5 bases; nucleotides outside the gene matches: 3. CDR3 sequence reads: CASSLEQGGNEKLFF. The CDR3 nucleotides read TGCGCCAGCAGCTTGGAACAGGGGGGAAATGAAAAACTGTTTTTT.

This clonotype was seen at least ten times. V is TRBV5-1 and J is TRBJ2-7; 13 positions agree with TRBD2. Per germline, CDR1 SGHRS and CDR2 YFSETQ. Unmatched junction bases numbered 0, after V lost 3 bases and J lost 0 bases. The CDR3 contains 15 residues. Here the CDR3 DNA reads TGCGCCAGCAGCTGGACTAGCGGGAGCTCCTACGAGCAGTACTTC. Protein product: CASSWTSGSSYEQYF. The full variable domain, with the rest looked up from reference TRBV5-1 and TRBJ2-7, is KAGVTQTPRYLIKTRGQQVTLSCSPISGHRSVSWYQQTPGQGLQFLFEYFSETQRNKGNFPGRFSGRQFSNSRSEMNVSTLELGDSALYLCASSWTSGSSYEQYFGPGTRLTVT.

The V and J genes are TRBV7-2 and TRBJ2-1; D not certain. This CDR3 region has 13 residues. Trimming shortened V by 5 bases and J by 6 bases, and 11 bases separated the two germline ends. Germline CDR1 SGHTA, CDR2 FQGNSA. In nucleotides, the CDR3 is TGTGCCAGCAGCCCGGAATTGAGCAATGAGCAGTTCTTC. Translated, it gives CASSPELSNEQFF.

The chain has TRBV6-6 and TRBJ2-7, with a weak D call TRBD2 (7 bases). V was clipped by 5 bases and J by 0 bases, with 11 bases between them. Germline loops: CDR1 MNHNY, CDR2 SVGAGI (reference sequence). This CDR3 has 14 amino acids. The CDR3 sequence: CASSRGGNSYEQYF. The DNA for the CDR3 is TGTGCCAGCAGTAGGGGGGGCAACTCCTACGAGCAGTACTTC.

This clonotype was observed a handful of times. The genes are TRBV4-1 and TRBJ1-1; TRBD1 agrees at 7 bases. This CDR3 has 16 amino acids. Trimming at V came to 2 bases and at J to 0 bases, leaving 6 bases not matched to a gene. CDR1 and CDR2 from the germline V gene are MGHRA and YSYEKL. The CDR3 here is CASSQPRGAVNTEAFF. The CDR3 coding sequence is TGCGCCAGCAGCCAACCCAGGGGGGCCGTGAACACTGAAGCTTTCTTT.

The rearrangement joins TRBV7-8 to TRBJ2-6, with TRBD1 matching 12 bases. Germline lookup yields CDR1 SGHVS and CDR2 FQNEAQ. This CDR3 spans 17 amino acids. The junction had 5 bases not matched to a gene; V was cut back by 5 bases and J by 3 bases. Here the CDR3 DNA reads TGTGCCAGCAGCACCGGGACAGGGGGCTTTGGGGCCAACGTCCTGACTTTC. It specifies CASSTGTGGFGANVLTF.

This chain joins TRBV10-3 and TRBJ2-7; 7 positions agree with TRBD1. Per germline, CDR1 ENHRY and CDR2 SYGVKD. This CDR3 has 15 amino acids. V lost 1 base to trimming and J lost 6 bases; unmatched junction nucleotides: 9. CDR3 residues: CAISEFRDRGGEQYF. The CDR3, as DNA: TGTGCCATCAGTGAGTTCCGGGACAGAGGTGGCGAGCAGTACTTC.